This TCR beta chain was found in a study of regulatory T cells in long-lasting Graves disease. Study-wide findings and caveats: Repertoires from persistent disease leaned toward TRBV28, TRBJ1-2 and TRBJ2-5.

Combining iRepertoire HTBI primers with Arm-PCR of CDR3 regions, the authors built TCR beta libraries. Each CDR3 protein gets one entry after TCRdb re-called the multiplex PCR reads with MiXCR. The sample lists some 240,000 distinct CDR3 sequences, 15% to 20% seen once, with about an eighth in the top ten. At least ten counts were recorded for this clonotype. Its specificity is not known. The time point was: newly diagnosed GD, antithyroid drugs for less than 3 months. Generation of the TCR library employed RNA extracted from PBMCs. Germline V gene lookup returns CDR1 SGHVS and CDR2 FQNEAQ. This CDR3 comprises 16 residues. Trimming took off 6 bases at V and 6 bases at J, with 24 bases between the two ends. The same data also went into a second study, on T cells in Graves' hyperthyroidism and ophthalmopathy.

The rearrangement joins TRBV7-8 to TRBJ2-7; D could derive from TRBD1 or TRBD2 (5 bases each). The sample was peripheral blood mononuclear cells (PBMCs), taken at new diagnosis, from a patient treated with antithyroid drugs. The TCR was taken from a woman aged 25-40 years with Graves disease. CDR3 region: CASRNWGRGVSGEQYF. CDR3 in DNA: TGTGCCAGCAGGAATTGGGGCCGGGGAGTCAGCGGCGAGCAGTACTTC.